The sequence of this T cell receptor beta chain was determined in a study of T cells in Graves' hyperthyroidism and ophthalmopathy. Study overall: Staff took peripheral blood when the initial diagnosis was made, before any treatment began.

This clonotype was seen repeatedly, ten times or more. Its antigen is not identified. General study points: Blood held most thyroid clonotypes expanded above 0.001 frequency.

Looked up from germline, CDR1 is SGHVT and CDR2 is SQSDAQ. V was pared by 1 base and J by 7 bases, with 13 bases between. CDR3 length: 14 amino acids. Exclusions: uncontrolled infection, other autoimmune disease, pregnancy, lactation. What was amplified from RNA transcripts were TCR beta CDR3 regions. Carried out on the TCR CDR3, a first-round RT-PCR used the HTBI primer set. TCRdb re-called the multiplex PCR reads with MiXCR, one entry per CDR3 protein. Of some 320,000 distinct CDR3 sequences in the sample, roughly 13% are singletons; the top ten hold approximately 35%. This chain links TRBV7-4 with TRBJ1-2; tentatively, D is TRBD1 (6 bases). The material sequenced was blood. This TCR came from a woman in her thirties or forties with Graves' ophthalmopathy. CDR3 nucleotide sequence: TGTGCCAGCAGCTTAGAGGGGGGGCGACGTGGCTACACCTTC. It codes for CASSLEGGRRGYTF.